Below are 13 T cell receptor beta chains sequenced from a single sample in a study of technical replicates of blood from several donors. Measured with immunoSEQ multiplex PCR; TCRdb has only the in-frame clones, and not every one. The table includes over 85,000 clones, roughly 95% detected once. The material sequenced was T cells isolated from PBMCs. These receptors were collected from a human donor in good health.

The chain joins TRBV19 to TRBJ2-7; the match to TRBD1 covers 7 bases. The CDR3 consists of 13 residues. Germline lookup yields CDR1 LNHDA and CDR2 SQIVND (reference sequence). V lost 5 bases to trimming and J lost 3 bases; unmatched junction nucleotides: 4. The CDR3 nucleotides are TGTGCCAGTAGTCTTACAGGGGACTACGAGCAGTACTTC. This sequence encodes CASSLTGDYEQYF.

DNA for the CDR3: TGTGCCAGCAGCCGTGTCGATGAGCAGTTCTTC. Encoded protein: CASSRVDEQFF. The chain has TRBV6-5 and TRBJ2-1; D unclear. The V and J ends lost 6 bases and 8 bases respectively, with 8 bases between them. CDR1 and CDR2 from the germline V gene are MNHEY and SVGAGI. This CDR3 has 11 residues.

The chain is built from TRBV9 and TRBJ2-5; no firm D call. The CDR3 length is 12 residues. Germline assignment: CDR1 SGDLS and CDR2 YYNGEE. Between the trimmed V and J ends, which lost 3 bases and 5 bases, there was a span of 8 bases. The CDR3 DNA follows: TGTGCCAGCAGCGCACCCCGGGAGACCCAGTACTTC. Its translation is CASSAPRETQYF.

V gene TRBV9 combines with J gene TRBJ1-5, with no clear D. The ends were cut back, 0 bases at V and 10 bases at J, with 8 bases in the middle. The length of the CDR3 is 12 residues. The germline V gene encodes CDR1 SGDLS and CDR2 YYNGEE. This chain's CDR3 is CASSVAGGPQHF. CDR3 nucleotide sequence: TGTGCCAGCAGCGTAGCTGGAGGACCCCAGCATTTT.

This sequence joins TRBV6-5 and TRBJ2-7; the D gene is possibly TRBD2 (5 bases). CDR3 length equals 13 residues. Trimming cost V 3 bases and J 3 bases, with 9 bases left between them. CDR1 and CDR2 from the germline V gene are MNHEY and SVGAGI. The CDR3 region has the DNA TGTGCCAGCAGTTATCAGCGGTACTACGAGCAGTACTTC. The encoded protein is CASSYQRYYEQYF.

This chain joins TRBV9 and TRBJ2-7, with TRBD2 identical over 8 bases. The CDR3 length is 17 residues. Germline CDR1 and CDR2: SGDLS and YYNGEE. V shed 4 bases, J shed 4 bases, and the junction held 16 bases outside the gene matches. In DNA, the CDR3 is TGTGCCAGCAGCCCGGGGACTAGTCCGGAGGGAGATTACGAGCAGTACTTC. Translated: CASSPGTSPEGDYEQYF.

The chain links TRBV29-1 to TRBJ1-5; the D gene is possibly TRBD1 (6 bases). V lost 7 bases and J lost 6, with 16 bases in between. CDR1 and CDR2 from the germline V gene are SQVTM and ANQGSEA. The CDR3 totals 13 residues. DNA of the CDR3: TGCAGCGCGTCAACAGGGTTGGGTCAGCCCCAGCATTTT. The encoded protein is CSASTGLGQPQHF.

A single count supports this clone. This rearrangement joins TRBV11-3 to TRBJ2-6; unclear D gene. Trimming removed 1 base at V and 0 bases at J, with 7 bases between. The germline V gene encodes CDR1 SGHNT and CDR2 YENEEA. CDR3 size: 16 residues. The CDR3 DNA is TGTGCCAGCAGCTTAGGCGGCTACTCTGGGGCCAACGTCCTGACTTTC. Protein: CASSLGGYSGANVLTF. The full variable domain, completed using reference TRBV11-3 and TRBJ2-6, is EAGVVQSPRYKIIEKKQPVAFWCNPISGHNTLYWYLQNLGQGPELLIRYENEEAVDDSQLPKDRFSAERLKGVDSTLKIQPAELGDSAVYLCASSLGGYSGANVLTFGAGSRLTVL.

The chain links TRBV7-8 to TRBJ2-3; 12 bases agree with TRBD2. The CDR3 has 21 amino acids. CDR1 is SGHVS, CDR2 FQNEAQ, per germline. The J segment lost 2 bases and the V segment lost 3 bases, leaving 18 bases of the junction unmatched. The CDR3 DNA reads TGTGCCAGCAGCTTTAAGAGGGGAAGGACTAGCGGGGTGGCTGACACAGATACGCAGTATTTT. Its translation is CASSFKRGRTSGVADTDTQYF.

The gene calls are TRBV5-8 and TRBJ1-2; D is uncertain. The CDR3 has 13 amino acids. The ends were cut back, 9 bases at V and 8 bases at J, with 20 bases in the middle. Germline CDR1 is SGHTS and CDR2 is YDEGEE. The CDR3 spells CATKGGSKYGYTF. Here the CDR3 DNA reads TGTGCCACCAAGGGAGGTTCAAAGTACGGCTACACCTTC.

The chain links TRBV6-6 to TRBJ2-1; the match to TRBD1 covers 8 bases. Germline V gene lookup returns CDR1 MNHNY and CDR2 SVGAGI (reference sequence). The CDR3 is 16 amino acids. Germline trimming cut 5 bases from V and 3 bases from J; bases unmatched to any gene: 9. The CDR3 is CASSIPAQGGYNEQFF. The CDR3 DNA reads TGTGCCAGCAGTATTCCGGCACAGGGGGGCTACAATGAGCAGTTCTTC.

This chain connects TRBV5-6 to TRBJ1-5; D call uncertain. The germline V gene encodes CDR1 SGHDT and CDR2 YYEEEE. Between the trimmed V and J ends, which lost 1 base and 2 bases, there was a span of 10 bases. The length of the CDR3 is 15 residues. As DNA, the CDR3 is TGTGCCAGCAGCTTGTTCGGGATGGGCAATCAGCCCCAGCATTTT. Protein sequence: CASSLFGMGNQPQHF.

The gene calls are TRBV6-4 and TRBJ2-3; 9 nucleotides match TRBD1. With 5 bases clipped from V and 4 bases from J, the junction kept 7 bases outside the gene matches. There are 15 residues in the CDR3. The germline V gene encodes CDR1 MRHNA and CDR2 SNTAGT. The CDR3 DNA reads TGTGCCAGCAGTCAGGACAGGGGACGGTCAGATACGCAGTATTTT. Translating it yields CASSQDRGRSDTQYF.